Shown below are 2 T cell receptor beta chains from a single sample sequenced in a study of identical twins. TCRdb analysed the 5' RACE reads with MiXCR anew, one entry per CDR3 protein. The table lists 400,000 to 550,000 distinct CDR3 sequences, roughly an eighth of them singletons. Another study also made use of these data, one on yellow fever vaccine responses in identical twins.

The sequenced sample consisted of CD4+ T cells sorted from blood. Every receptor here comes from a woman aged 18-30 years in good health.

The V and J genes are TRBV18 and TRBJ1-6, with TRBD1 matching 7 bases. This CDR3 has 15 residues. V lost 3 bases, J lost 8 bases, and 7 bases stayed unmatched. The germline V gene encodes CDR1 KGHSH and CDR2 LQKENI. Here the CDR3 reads CASSPQTGAYSPLHF. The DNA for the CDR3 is TGTGCCAGCTCACCTCAAACAGGGGCCTATTCACCCCTCCACTTT. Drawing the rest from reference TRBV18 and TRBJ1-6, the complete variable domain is NAGVMQNPRHLVRRRGQEARLRCSPMKGHSHVYWYRQLPEEGLKFMVYLQKENIIDESGMPKERFSAEFPKEGPSILRIQQVVRGDSAAYFCASSPQTGAYSPLHFGNGTRLTVT.

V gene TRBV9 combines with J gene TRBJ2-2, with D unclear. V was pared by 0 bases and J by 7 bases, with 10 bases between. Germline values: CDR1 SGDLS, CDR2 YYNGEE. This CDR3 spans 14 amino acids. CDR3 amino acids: CASSVATSGGELFF. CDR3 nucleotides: TGTGCCAGCAGCGTAGCGACTTCGGGCGGGGAGCTGTTTTTT.